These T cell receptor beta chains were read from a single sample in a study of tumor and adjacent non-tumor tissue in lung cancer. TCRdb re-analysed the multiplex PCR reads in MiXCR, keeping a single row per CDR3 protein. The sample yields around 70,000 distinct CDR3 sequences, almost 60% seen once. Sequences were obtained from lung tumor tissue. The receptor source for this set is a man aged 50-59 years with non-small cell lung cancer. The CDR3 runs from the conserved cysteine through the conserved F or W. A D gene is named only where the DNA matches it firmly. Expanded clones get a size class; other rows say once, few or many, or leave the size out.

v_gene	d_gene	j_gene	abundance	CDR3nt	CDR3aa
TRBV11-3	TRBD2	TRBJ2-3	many	TGTGCCAGCAGCTTAGGGACTAGCGGGGGCGCCACAGATACGCAGTATTTT	CASSLGTSGGATDTQYF
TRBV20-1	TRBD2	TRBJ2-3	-	TGCAGTGCTAGAGAAGCGGGGGGGCGCACAGATACGCAGTATTTT	CSAREAGGRTDTQYF
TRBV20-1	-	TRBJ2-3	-	TGCAGTGCCATGGGACTCCCGGATACGCAGTATTTT	CSAMGLPDTQYF
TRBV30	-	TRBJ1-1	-	TGTGCCTGGATGTCCCGGACACGCTTTGCTGAAGCTTTCTTT	CAWMSRTRFAEAFF
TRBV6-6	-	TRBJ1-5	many	TGTGCCAGCAGCATTACGGGGCCACAGGGTAATCAGCCCCAGCATTTT	CASSITGPQGNQPQHF
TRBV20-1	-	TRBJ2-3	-	TGCAGTGCTCCCATGATCGGTAGCACAGATACGCAGTATTTT	CSAPMIGSTDTQYF
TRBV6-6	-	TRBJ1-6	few	TGTGCCAGCAATTACGATGAGACGAGCTCCTATAATTCACCCCTCAACTTC	CASNYDETSSYNSPLNF
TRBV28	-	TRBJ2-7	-	TGTGTCAGCAGTACTCCCCCCTACGAGCAGTACTTC	CVSSTPPYEQYF
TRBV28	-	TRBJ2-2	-	TGTGCCAGCAGACCTGCTGGAGATCTCGGCATCGGGGAGCTGTTTTTT	CASRPAGDLGIGELFF
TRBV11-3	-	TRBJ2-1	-	TGTGTTAGCGGCTTAGAACGGTCTGGGCTTGTCTTC	CVSGLERSGLVF
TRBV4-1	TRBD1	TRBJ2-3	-	TGCGCCAGCAGCCAAGAGATAGGGGGCAGATACACAGATACGCAGTATTTT	CASSQEIGGRYTDTQYF
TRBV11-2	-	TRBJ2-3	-	TGTGCCAGCAGCCTCAATGCAGATACACGGTATTTT	CASSLNADTRYF
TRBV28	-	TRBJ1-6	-	TGTGCCAGCACCCCACCGGCGACAACCAGAAGTTCACCCCTCCACTTT	CASTPPATTRSSPLHF
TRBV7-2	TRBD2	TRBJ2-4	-	TGTGCCAGCAGCTTAGGGGTGACTAGCAGAAACATTCAGTACTTC	CASSLGVTSRNIQYF
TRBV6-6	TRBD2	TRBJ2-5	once	TGTGCCAGCAGTCCGGGACTAGCGGGGCTAGAGACCCAGTACTTC	CASSPGLAGLETQYF
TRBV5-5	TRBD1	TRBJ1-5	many	TGTGCCAGCAGCAAAGGCCCCGCGGGAAGGACAGGGTCGGTTCAGCCCCAGCATTTT	CASSKGPAGRTGSVQPQHF
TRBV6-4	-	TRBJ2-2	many	TGTGCCAGCAGCCAGGCAGGGATCAACACCGGGGAGCTGTTTTTT	CASSQAGINTGELFF
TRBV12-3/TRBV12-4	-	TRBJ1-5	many	TGTGCCAGCAGCTCGACAGGTCGAGGGCATCAGCCCCAGCATTTT	CASSSTGRGHQPQHF
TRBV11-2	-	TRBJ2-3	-	TGTGCCAGCAGCTATTACCGCGGTACTCAGTATTTT	CASSYYRGTQYF
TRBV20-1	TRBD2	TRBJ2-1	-	TGCAGTGCTACCGGGACTAGCGGCTCCCGAGGCCATGAGCCGTTCTTC	CSATGTSGSRGHEPFF
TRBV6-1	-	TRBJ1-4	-	TGTTCCAGCAATAGGGCCGCGGCCTTAAGCGAAAAACTGTTTTTT	CSSNRAAALSEKLFF
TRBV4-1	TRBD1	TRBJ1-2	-	TGTGCCAGCAGCCAAGATGACAGGGGGTTTGACTACACCTTC	CASSQDDRGFDYTF
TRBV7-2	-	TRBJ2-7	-	TGTACCAGCAGCCCCGGGACATCTTACGAGCAGCACTTC	CTSSPGTSYEQHF
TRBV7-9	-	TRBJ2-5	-	TGTGCCAGCAGCTCGCAAGAAGCCCAGTACTTC	CASSSQEAQYF
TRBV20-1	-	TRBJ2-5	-	TGCAGTGCTAGAGACTGGGAGACCCAGTACTTC	CSARDWETQYF
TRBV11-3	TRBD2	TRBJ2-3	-	TGTGACAGCAGCCCAGGGACTAGCGGGTTTACAGATACGCGGTATTTT	CDSSPGTSGFTDTRYF
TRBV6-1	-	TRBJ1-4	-	TGTACCAGCAGCCCCGGACGGGGGAATGAAAAACTGTTTTTT	CTSSPGRGNEKLFF
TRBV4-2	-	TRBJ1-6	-	TGTGCCAGCAACCAAGAAGGTGATGATTCACCCCTCCACTTT	CASNQEGDDSPLHF
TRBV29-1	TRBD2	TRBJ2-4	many	TGCAGCGTTGGGGGGGGGATCGGCATTCAGTACTTC	CSVGGGIGIQYF
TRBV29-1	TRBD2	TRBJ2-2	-	TGCAGCGTTACCGGGACTAGCGGCATATCCGGGGAGCAGTTTTTT	CSVTGTSGISGEQFF
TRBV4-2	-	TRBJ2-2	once	TGTGCCAGCAGCCAAGATCTCGCCGGGGAGTTGTTTTTT	CASSQDLAGELFF
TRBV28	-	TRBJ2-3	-	TGTGCCAGCAGTTTTGGGGGACCGAAGAAAGATACGCAGTATTTT	CASSFGGPKKDTQYF
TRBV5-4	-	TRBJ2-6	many	TGTGCCAGCAGCACTAGCTCTGGGGCCAACGTCCTGACTTTC	CASSTSSGANVLTF
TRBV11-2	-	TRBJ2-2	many	TGTGCCAGCAGCTTGAACAGGGCCCCCGGGGAGCTGTTTTTT	CASSLNRAPGELFF
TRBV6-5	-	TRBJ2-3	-	TGTGCCATCAGCCGAAGCCCTGGGTCGGGACTGGGTATGGATATGCAGTATTTC	CAISRSPGSGLGMDMQYF
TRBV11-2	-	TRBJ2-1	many	TGTGCCAGCAGCCTGACAGGTAGGGAACGGTTCTTC	CASSLTGRERFF
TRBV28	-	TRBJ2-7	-	TGTGCCAGCAGTGAGGCAGTAGCGGAACCCTACGAGCAGTACTTC	CASSEAVAEPYEQYF
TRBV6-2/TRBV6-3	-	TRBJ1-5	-	TGTGCCAGCAACGATAGGATGCAGGCCCAGCATTTT	CASNDRMQAQHF
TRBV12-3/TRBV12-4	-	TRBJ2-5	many	TGTGCCAGCAGTTTAATCGGAGGGCCCCAAGAGACCCAGTACTTC	CASSLIGGPQETQYF
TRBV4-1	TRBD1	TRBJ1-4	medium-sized	TGCGCCAGCAGCCAAGTAGGACAGGGAAGTGAAAAACTGTTTTTT	CASSQVGQGSEKLFF
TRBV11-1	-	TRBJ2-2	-	TGTGCCAGCGGCCGGGGTCCATTAGGGGAGCTGTTTTTT	CASGRGPLGELFF
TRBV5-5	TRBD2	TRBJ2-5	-	TGTGCCAGCAGCCCTGAATTGGTAGCGGGGCACCAAGAGACCCAGTACTTC	CASSPELVAGHQETQYF
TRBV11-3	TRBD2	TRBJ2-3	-	TGCGCCAGCAGCTTAGGGACTAGCTGTCCAGATACGCAGTATTTT	CASSLGTSCPDTQYF
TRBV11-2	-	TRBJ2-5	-	TGTGCCAGCAGCCCCTCTGGGAGGACGGGGACCCAGTACTTC	CASSPSGRTGTQYF